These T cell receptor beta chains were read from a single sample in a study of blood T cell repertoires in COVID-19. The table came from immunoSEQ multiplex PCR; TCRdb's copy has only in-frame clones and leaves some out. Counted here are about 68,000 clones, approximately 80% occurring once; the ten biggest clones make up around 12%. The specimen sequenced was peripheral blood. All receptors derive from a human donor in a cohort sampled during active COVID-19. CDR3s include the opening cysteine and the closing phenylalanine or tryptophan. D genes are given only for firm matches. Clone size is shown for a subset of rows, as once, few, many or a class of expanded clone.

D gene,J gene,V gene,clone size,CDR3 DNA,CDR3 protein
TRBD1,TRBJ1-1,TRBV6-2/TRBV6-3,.,TGTGCCAGCAGTCTGGACAGGGCTATGAACACTGAAGCTTTCTTT,CASSLDRAMNTEAFF
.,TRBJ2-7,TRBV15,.,TGTGCCACCAGCAGAGATAGGGGATTCGAGCAGTACTTC,CATSRDRGFEQYF
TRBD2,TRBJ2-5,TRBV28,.,TGTGCCAGCAGGGCTAGCGGGGGCCGACAAGAGACCCAGTACTTC,CASRASGGRQETQYF
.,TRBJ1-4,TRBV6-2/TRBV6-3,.,TGTGCCAGCAGTCCGGACTGGAGGGGACGAGAACTGTTTTTT,CASSPDWRGRELFF
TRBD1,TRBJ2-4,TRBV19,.,TGTGCCAGTAGTACAGGGGGTGTAACCAAAAACATTCAGTACTTC,CASSTGGVTKNIQYF
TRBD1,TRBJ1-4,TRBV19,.,TGTGCCAGTAGTACCCCCCTACAGGGGGTCGGATGGACTAATGAAAAACTGTTTTTT,CASSTPLQGVGWTNEKLFF
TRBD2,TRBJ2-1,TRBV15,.,TGTGCCACCAGCAGAGGAAAGCGGGGGGTTGGCAATGAGCAGTTCTTC,CATSRGKRGVGNEQFF
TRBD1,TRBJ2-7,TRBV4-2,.,TGTGCCAGCAGCCCCGGGACAGGGATTATCCACGAGCAGTACTTC,CASSPGTGIIHEQYF
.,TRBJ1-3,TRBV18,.,TGTGCCAGCTCACCAACAGGGTCGCGAAACACCATATATTTT,CASSPTGSRNTIYF
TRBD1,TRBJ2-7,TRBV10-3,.,TGTGCCATCAGTGAGCTCTCACTGAATCCGGGACAGGTAGCCTACGAGCAGTACTTC,CAISELSLNPGQVAYEQYF
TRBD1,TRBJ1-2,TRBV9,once,TGTGCCAGCAGCATGACAGGGTCGGGATATGGCTACACCTTC,CASSMTGSGYGYTF
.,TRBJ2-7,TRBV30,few,TGTGCCTGGAGTCGACAGGCCGAGCAGTACTTC,CAWSRQAEQYF
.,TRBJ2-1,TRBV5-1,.,TGCGCCAGCAGCTTGGACAGGGCTAGGAATGAGCAGTTCTTC,CASSLDRARNEQFF
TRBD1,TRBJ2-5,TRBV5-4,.,TGTGCCAGCAGCCAAAGACAGGGGTCAGAGACCCAGTACTTC,CASSQRQGSETQYF
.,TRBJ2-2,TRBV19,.,TGTGCCTCCAAAGGGGGGACAGCTCTCGGCACCGGGGAGCTGTTTTTT,CASKGGTALGTGELFF
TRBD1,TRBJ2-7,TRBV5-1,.,TGCGCCAGCAGCAGGGGACAGGGTGACAGCGAGCAGTACTTC,CASSRGQGDSEQYF
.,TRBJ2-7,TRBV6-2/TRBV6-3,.,TGTGCCAGCAGTTACGATTCGGCTAGCGAGCAGTACTTC,CASSYDSASEQYF